Detailed here is one TCR beta chain. Antigen: not known. The junction departs from germline at one end; a sequencing error may be responsible. Some clones are missing from TCRdb's copy, which holds only in-frame ones; the method was immunoSEQ multiplex PCR. The sample carries approximately 200,000 clones, about 89% recorded once. The germline gives CDR1 KGHDR, CDR2 SFDVKD. This CDR3 contains 16 residues. The data belong to a study of T cell responses to AZD1222 COVID-19 vaccine. Study-wide points: Nearly half of unique spike-specific TCRs reportedly avoided B.1.351 and B.1.1.7 mutated regions.

This TCR was recovered from an adult who received the AZD1222 COVID-19 vaccine. The source material was peripheral blood, sampled 28 days after the second AZD1222 dose. This rearrangement joins TRBV24-1 to TRBJ2-7, with a tentative D call TRBD2 (6 bases). The CDR3 DNA follows: TGTGCCACAAGTGCCGGCGGGGCCCAGAGCTCCTACGAGCAGTACTTC. Translating gives CATSAGGAQSSYEQYF.